What follows is one T cell receptor beta chain and its context. What it binds is not known. The data derive from a study of persistence of HIV-infected CD4 T cells. Study in general: A couple of participants gave one leukapheresis sample; others gave up to about 180 mL blood repeatedly.

Cells were stimulated nonspecifically with anti-CD3/anti-CD28 magnetic beads. Sorting selected CD4+ T cells upregulating both CD40 ligand and CD69. Germline CDR1 SGHTA, CDR2 FQGNSA. This CDR3 has 15 residues. V was clipped by 3 bases and J by 1 base, with 12 bases between them. Sequencing used immunoSEQ version 4 in survey mode. The method was immunoSEQ multiplex PCR; TCRdb's version includes in-frame clones alone and lacks a portion of them. The sample has roughly 41,000 clones, roughly 87% seen once. Sequencing was performed on CD4+ T cells sorted from PBMCs after roughly 18-hour stimulation, taken from a patient who received antiretroviral therapy. This rearrangement joins TRBV7-2 to TRBJ2-5; D may be TRBD2 (6 bases). This receptor was identified in an adult man with HIV who was CMV-seropositive. The CDR3 loop is CASSFSRESQETQYF. As DNA, the CDR3 is TGTGCCAGCAGCTTTTCGCGGGAAAGCCAAGAGACCCAGTACTTC. Using reference TRBV7-2 and TRBJ2-5 for the parts outside the CDR3, the full variable domain is GAGVSQSPSNKVTEKGKDVELRCDPISGHTALYWYRQSLGQGLEFLIYFQGNSAPDKSGLPSDRFSAERTGGSVSTLTIQRTQQEDSAVYLCASSFSRESQETQYFGPGTRLLVL.